A selection of T cell receptor beta chains follows, all from one sample in a study of T-cell memory formation after mild COVID-19. TCRdb fed the 5' RACE reads into MiXCR, producing one record per CDR3 protein. The table shows roughly 340,000 distinct CDR3 sequences, with approximately 15% occurring only once. Sequencing was done on a sample of PBMCs or a T cell subset sorted from them (not recorded which). The receptor set was obtained from a man younger than 35 who had mild COVID-19 (a few samples of this study predate the infection). Cell type and time point are not known. The CDR3 runs from the conserved cysteine through the conserved F or W. D genes are given only for firm matches. Only part of the rows carry a size: once, few, many, or a class if the clone is expanded.

CDR3nt,CDR3aa,j_gene,v_gene,abundance,d_gene
TGCGCCAGCAGCCAGAGACTAGCGGGGGACAACTACGAGCAGTACTTC,CASSQRLAGDNYEQYF,TRBJ2-7,TRBV4-1,-,TRBD2
TGTGCCACAACTGGCGGGATAAGTGGCACTGAAGCTTTCTTT,CATTGGISGTEAFF,TRBJ1-1,TRBV10-3,few,-
TGCGCCAGCAGCGTCGACAGGGGTTGGTATGGCTACACCTTC,CASSVDRGWYGYTF,TRBJ1-2,TRBV5-1,few,TRBD1
TGCGCCAGCAGCTTGGCCGGGGGGGCTGGCTCTGGGGCCAACGTCCTGACTTTC,CASSLAGGAGSGANVLTF,TRBJ2-6,TRBV5-1,few,TRBD2
TGCGCCAGCGGGACAGAGCAAGAGACCCAGTACTTC,CASGTEQETQYF,TRBJ2-5,TRBV5-1,few,TRBD1
TGTGCCACGAACCGGGCCGTTGAGGGCGGAGATAAAGAGACCCAGTACTTC,CATNRAVEGGDKETQYF,TRBJ2-5,TRBV24-1,few,-
TGTGCCAGCAGCTTTAACAGCGGCGCTGAGCAGTTCTTC,CASSFNSGAEQFF,TRBJ2-1,TRBV5-5,few,-
TGTGCCAGCAGTGATACGACAGGGACCTACAATGAGCAGTTCTTC,CASSDTTGTYNEQFF,TRBJ2-1,TRBV6-2/TRBV6-3,-,TRBD1
TGTGCCAGCAGCGCCGCTAGCGGGGGGGGCGAGCAGTACTTC,CASSAASGGGEQYF,TRBJ2-7,TRBV7-6,-,TRBD2
TGTGCCAGCAGCGTAGGTGGGGTGTTGGAGACCCAGTACTTC,CASSVGGVLETQYF,TRBJ2-5,TRBV9,-,-
TGTGCCAGCAGCGTAGGGTCAGGGGGTACCAATGAGCAGTTCTTC,CASSVGSGGTNEQFF,TRBJ2-1,TRBV9,-,TRBD1
TGTGCCAGCAGTGACACTTGGCGGAGTCAGCCCCAGCATTTT,CASSDTWRSQPQHF,TRBJ1-5,TRBV6-1,few,-
TGTGCCTGGAGTAGAAATTATTTTCAGCCCCAGCATTTT,CAWSRNYFQPQHF,TRBJ1-5,TRBV30,-,-
TGTGCCAGCAGTCTTTTGAGCTCCTATAATTCACCCCTCCACTTT,CASSLLSSYNSPLHF,TRBJ1-6,TRBV28,many,-
TGCGCCAGCAGCAACCGGGAAGAAAGGGACACCGGGGAGCTGTTTTTT,CASSNREERDTGELFF,TRBJ2-2,TRBV23-1,-,-
TGCGCCAGCAGCTTGGGGGAGGACAGACGGGAAAAACTGTTTTTT,CASSLGEDRREKLFF,TRBJ1-4,TRBV5-1,-,-
TGCGCCAGCAGCTTGGCTAGCGGGGGGCTTGAGCAGTTCTTC,CASSLASGGLEQFF,TRBJ2-1,TRBV5-1,many,TRBD2
TGTGCCAGCAGCTCCGCTCTTAGGGGGAAATTGGACACTGAAGCTTTCTTT,CASSSALRGKLDTEAFF,TRBJ1-1,TRBV7-6,few,-
TGCGCCAGCAGCCAGGGGACTGCAACTAATGAAAAACTGTTTTTT,CASSQGTATNEKLFF,TRBJ1-4,TRBV4-3,few,-
TGCGCCAGCAGCTCAGTAGCGGGGAGCACAGATACGCAGTATTTT,CASSSVAGSTDTQYF,TRBJ2-3,TRBV5-1,-,TRBD2
TGTGCCAGCAGCTTATCGTGGGCTGAAGCTTTCTTT,CASSLSWAEAFF,TRBJ1-1,TRBV7-9,-,-
TGTGCCAGCAGCGGACTCCGGGACTCCCCAGGAGAGACCCAGTACTTC,CASSGLRDSPGETQYF,TRBJ2-5,TRBV11-2,few,-
TGCGCCAGCAGCTTGGTGGCCACGGGGGGCTCCTACAATGAGCAGTTCTTC,CASSLVATGGSYNEQFF,TRBJ2-1,TRBV5-1,-,TRBD2
TGTGCCAGCAGTGGTGGACAGGGTAACTATGGCTACACCTTC,CASSGGQGNYGYTF,TRBJ1-2,TRBV28,-,TRBD1
TGTGCCAGCAGCCTGGCGGGACTTCTATCTGGAAACACCATATATTTT,CASSLAGLLSGNTIYF,TRBJ1-3,TRBV28,-,-
TGTGCCAGCGGGTCGGGACTAGCGGGGTACAATGAGCAGTTCTTC,CASGSGLAGYNEQFF,TRBJ2-1,TRBV11-2,-,TRBD2
TGTGCCAGCAGCGACAAGTGGGACCTCAATGAGCAGTTCTTC,CASSDKWDLNEQFF,TRBJ2-1,TRBV7-9,few,-
TGTGCCAGCAGCTTCCATAGCGGGACCTACGAGCAGTACTTC,CASSFHSGTYEQYF,TRBJ2-7,TRBV7-9,-,TRBD2
TGTGCCAGCAGTTTACAACTAGCGGGGCGCCTCCAGTATTTT,CASSLQLAGRLQYF,TRBJ2-3,TRBV27,few,TRBD2